The 10 T cell receptor beta chains presented below share a single source sample, sequenced in a study of cytomegalovirus exposure and HLA in healthy donors. Both 60 Vbeta primers and 13 Jbeta primers went into the PCR. Assay: immunoSEQ multiplex PCR; the TCRdb copy retains only in-frame clones and omits some. The sample lists more than 85,000 clones; 76% were seen once. The sequencing sample was made of PBMCs. The receptor source for this set is a man aged 35-49 years in good health and CMV-seropositive.

The chain links TRBV29-1 to TRBJ2-3; weak D call: TRBD1 (6 bases). V lost 3 bases to trimming and J lost 4 bases, with 11 bases between them. The CDR3 runs to 13 residues. The V gene's germline CDR1 is SQVTM and CDR2 ANQGSEA. For the CDR3, the DNA is TGCAGCGTTGAGTTTGGGACATCAGATACGCAGTATTTT. This sequence encodes CSVEFGTSDTQYF.

The gene calls are TRBV11-2 and TRBJ2-2, with D tentatively TRBD1 (5 bases). The CDR3 has 17 residues. Germline assignment: CDR1 SGHAT and CDR2 FQNNGV. Trimming cost V 4 bases and J 1 base, with 16 bases left between them. The CDR3: CASSYPGFALNTGELFF. Written as DNA, the CDR3 is TGTGCCAGCAGCTATCCAGGGTTCGCTCTGAACACCGGGGAGCTGTTTTTT.

The chain employs TRBV9 and TRBJ2-3, with a weak D call TRBD2 (6 bases). The CDR3 runs 15 residues. Trimming removed 3 bases from V and 0 bases from J, with 11 bases in between. Germline CDR1 is SGDLS and CDR2 is YYNGEE. The CDR3 DNA sequence: TGTGCCAGCAGCGGTAGCGGTTATAGCACAGATACGCAGTATTTT. Translation gives CASSGSGYSTDTQYF.

V is TRBV30 and J is TRBJ2-2; D unresolved. The V end was cut by 3 bases, the J end by 8 bases, with 4 bases between. The CDR3 has 10 residues. The germline CDR1 and CDR2 sequences are GTSNPN and SVGIG (reference sequence). The CDR3 loop is CAWREGELFF. The CDR3 nucleotides read TGTGCCTGGAGGGAGGGGGAGCTGTTTTTT. The full variable domain, in which reference TRBV30 and TRBJ2-2 provide the parts outside the CDR3, is SQTIHQWPATLVQPVGSPLSLECTVEGTSNPNLYWYRQAAGRGLQLLFYSVGIGQISSEVPQNLSASRPQDRQFILSSKKLLLSDSGFYLCAWREGELFFGEGSRLTVL.

The chain is built from TRBV29-1 and TRBJ2-5, with 7 positions matching TRBD1. This CDR3 has 14 residues. The germline CDR1 and CDR2 sequences are SQVTM and ANQGSEA. V was clipped by 4 bases and J by 3 bases; unmatched bases: 8. The CDR3 is CSVVPGQAKETQYF. In DNA, the CDR3 is TGCAGCGTTGTCCCTGGACAGGCGAAAGAGACCCAGTACTTC.

V gene TRBV2 combines with J gene TRBJ2-1; possible D gene TRBD2, 6 bases. Germline CDR1 SNHLY, CDR2 FYNNEI. This CDR3 comprises 13 residues. Trimming took 5 bases from V and 13 from J, leaving 18 bases between them. The CDR3 nucleotides read TGTGCCAGCAGTTTAAAGAACCGGGACTGCCAGTTCTTC. Amino acid sequence: CASSLKNRDCQFF. Based on the CDR3 plus reference TRBV2 and TRBJ2-1, the full variable domain is EPEVTQTPSHQVTQMGQEVILRCVPISNHLYFYWYRQILGQKVEFLVSFYNNEISEKSEIFDDQFSVERPDGSNFTLKIRSTKLEDSAMYFCASSLKNRDCQFFGPGTRLTVL.

The chain carries TRBV5-4 and TRBJ2-1; TRBD2 aligns across 7 bases. This CDR3 region has 12 residues. The junction had 0 bases not matched to a gene; V was cut back by 4 bases and J by 5 bases. Per the germline V gene, CDR1 is SGHNT and CDR2 is YYREEE (reference sequence). CDR3 sequence (DNA): TGTGCCAGCAGCCGGGAGGACAATGAGCAGTTCTTC. Translation: CASSREDNEQFF.

This clone was picked up a small number of times. CDR3 residues: CASSQGSTGDTQYF. CDR3 DNA: TGCGCCAGCAGCCAGGGGAGTACGGGGGATACGCAGTATTTT. The V gene is TRBV4-3, the J gene TRBJ2-3; D may be TRBD2 (5 bases). The V end lost 3 bases, the J end lost 6 bases, and 13 bases lay between the germline ends. The CDR3 is 14 amino acids. Per germline, CDR1 LGHNA and CDR2 YSLEER.

The chain recombines TRBV11-2 with TRBJ2-5, with 10 bases lining up with TRBD1. The end of the DNA fits TRBJ2-7 better, so the J call may be wrong. This CDR3 comprises 15 residues. Germline values: CDR1 SGHAT, CDR2 FQNNGV. The CDR3 protein is CASSPYRDRGYEQYF. DNA of the CDR3: TGTGCCAGCAGCCCTTATAGGGACAGGGGTTACGAGCAGTACTTC.

The CDR3 sequence is CASSFLWPLNTEAFF. The CDR3 DNA reads TGTGCCAGCAGTTTTTTGTGGCCCCTGAACACTGAAGCTTTCTTT. The V and J genes are TRBV28 and TRBJ1-1; D gene ambiguous. The length of the CDR3 is 15 residues. The V gene lost 3 bases and the J gene lost 0 bases, with 11 bases spanning the gap. CDR1 and CDR2 from the germline V gene are MDHEN and SYDVKM.